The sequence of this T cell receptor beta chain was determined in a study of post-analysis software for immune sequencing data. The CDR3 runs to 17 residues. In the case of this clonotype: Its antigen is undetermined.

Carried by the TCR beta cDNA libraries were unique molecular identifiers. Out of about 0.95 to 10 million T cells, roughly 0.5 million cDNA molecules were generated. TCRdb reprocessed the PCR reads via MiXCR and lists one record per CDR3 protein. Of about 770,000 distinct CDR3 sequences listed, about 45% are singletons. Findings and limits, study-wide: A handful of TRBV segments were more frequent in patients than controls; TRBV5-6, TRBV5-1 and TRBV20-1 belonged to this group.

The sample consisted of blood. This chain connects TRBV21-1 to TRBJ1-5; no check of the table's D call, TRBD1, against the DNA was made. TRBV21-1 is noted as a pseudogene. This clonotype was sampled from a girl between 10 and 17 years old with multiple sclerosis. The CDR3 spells CASSKGPTGPSNQPQHF. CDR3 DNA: TGTGCCAGCAGCAAAGGTCCGACAGGGCCTAGCAATCAGCCCCAGCATTTT.